The 5 T cell receptor beta chains presented below share a single source sample, sequenced in a study of molecular identifiers for immune sequencing clone quantification. TCRdb ran MiXCR on the PCR reads and lists one entry per CDR3 protein. The table lists about 640,000 distinct CDR3 sequences, just under 20% of them singletons, with roughly 0.83% in the top ten. The specimen sequenced was naive CD8+ T cells from blood, with Jurkat cell RNA spiked in. Subset specified: FACS-sorted CD8+CD4-CCR7+CD45RA+ naive T cells. The receptor source for this set is a human donor in good health. Some libraries in this study had Jurkat cell RNA spiked in.

The V gene is TRBV7-9, the J gene TRBJ1-2; no definite D call. The V and J ends lost 2 bases and 0 bases respectively, with 10 bases between them. This CDR3 spans 15 amino acids. The germline V gene encodes CDR1 SEHNR and CDR2 FQNEAQ (reference sequence). This CDR3 is CASSLIASSNYGYTF. CDR3 DNA: TGTGCCAGCAGCTTAATCGCTAGTTCTAACTATGGCTACACCTTC.

The J gene is TRBJ1-1, the V gene TRBV9; no firm D call. V was shortened by 4 bases and J by 10 bases, with 20 bases between the two germline ends. CDR3 length: 14 residues. Germline CDR1 and CDR2: SGDLS and YYNGEE. The CDR3 coding sequence is TGTGCCAGCAGCCCCCCTATGGCCCAAGAGCTAGCTTTCTTT. Protein sequence: CASSPPMAQELAFF.

On this clonotype itself: Just one base apart from a much larger clone, this may be a read error. This chain joins TRBV21-1 and TRBJ2-5; no DNA check was done on the table's D call, TRBD2. TRBV21-1 counts as a pseudogene. CDR3 length equals 15 residues. The CDR3 nucleotides read TGTGCCATCTCCAGTTGCAGACTAGGAGAAGAGACCCAGTACTTC. Translation gives CAISSCRLGEETQYF.

The genes are TRBV19 and TRBJ1-5, with a possible D match to TRBD1 (5 bases). V was clipped by 3 bases and J by 8 bases, with 8 bases between them. The CDR3 runs 12 residues. Per the germline V gene, CDR1 is LNHDA and CDR2 is SQIVND (reference sequence). The CDR3 bases are TGTGCCAGTAGTATCGGGGGAGAGCCCCAGCATTTT. It codes for CASSIGGEPQHF. The whole variable domain, filled in from reference TRBV19 and TRBJ1-5, reads DGGITQSPKYLFRKEGQNVTLSCEQNLNHDAMYWYRQDPGQGLRLIYYSQIVNDFQKGDIAEGYSVSREKKESFPLTVTSAQKNPTAFYLCASSIGGEPQHFGDGTRLSIL.

For this clonotype: Just one base apart from a much larger clone, this may be a read error. The chain is built from TRBV12-3 or TRBV12-4 and TRBJ1-3; TRBD1 matches 7 bases. The CDR3 contains 19 residues. After removal of 8 bases from V and 8 bases from J, the junction contained 27 bases not matched to a gene. CDR3 region: CASGGLGDSTYLAGDTIYF. DNA for the CDR3: TGTGCCAGCGGCGGACTGGGGGACAGTACTTACTTAGCGGGAGACACCATATATTTT.